This T cell receptor (beta chain) was identified during a study of blood T cells in healthy people across ages. Study-wide results and caveats: Higher naive T cell percentage went strongly together with higher TCR beta diversity. Any conclusive comparison of naive versus antigen-experienced cells was prevented by using unsorted PBMCs.

Trimming at V came to 4 bases and at J to 9 bases, leaving 9 bases not matched to a gene. In germline, CDR1 is LGHDT, CDR2 YNNKEL (reference sequence). The CDR3 is 16 residues long. With a J-beta primer mix and a sample-barcoded 5' primer, a second PCR ran about 7 to 11 cycles. TCRdb processed the 5' RACE reads anew with MiXCR; each CDR3 protein has one entry. The sample records about 720,000 distinct CDR3 sequences, approximately 21% being singletons. In the case of this clonotype: What it binds is unknown.

Total RNA amounts of at least 5.5 micrograms were extracted per sample. The clonotype originates from a man in his sixties or seventies in good health. Sequences were obtained from blood. The chain has TRBV3-1 and TRBJ2-1; 13 nucleotides match TRBD2. CDR3 bases: TGTGCCAGCAGCCCTGGACTAGCGGGAGTTTCGGCTGAGCAGTTCTTC. It specifies CASSPGLAGVSAEQFF.